A single sample gave rise to the 30 T cell receptor beta chains below, sequenced in a study of Ad26.COV2.S vaccination and SARS-CoV-2 variants. This table comes from immunoSEQ multiplex PCR, and its TCRdb copy is limited to in-frame clones, with some not included. This repertoire shows around 170,000 clones, roughly nine tenths found once; its top ten account for about 5.5%. The sequenced sample was peripheral blood, obtained after recovery from COVID-19. These receptors originate from a human donor who had recovered from COVID-19.

This sequence joins TRBV5-6 and TRBJ1-1; D ambiguous. V was trimmed by 1 base and J by 7 bases, leaving 8 bases between them. The CDR3 runs to 12 residues. CDR1 is SGHDT and CDR2 is YYEEEE in the germline V gene. The DNA of the CDR3 is TGTGCCAGCAGCTTGAAGGACCGTGAAGCTTTCTTT. Translating it yields CASSLKDREAFF.

This clone occurred a few times. The DNA of the CDR3 is TGCGCCAGCGGGCAGGGACATAATTCACCCCTCCACTTT. Amino acid sequence: CASGQGHNSPLHF. The V gene is TRBV5-1, the J gene TRBJ1-6; D may be TRBD1 (5 bases). The CDR3 has 13 amino acids. V was trimmed by 7 bases and J by 5 bases, leaving 10 bases between them. The germline CDR1 and CDR2 sequences are SGHRS and YFSETQ.

The chain employs TRBV7-8 and TRBJ1-2, with unresolved D. The CDR3 contains 14 residues. Between the trimmed V and J ends, which lost 3 bases and 1 base, there was a span of 9 bases. The germline V gene encodes CDR1 SGHVS and CDR2 FQNEAQ. The CDR3 DNA reads as TGTGCCAGCAGCTTGAACGGAGTTAACTATGGCTACACCTTC. Translating it yields CASSLNGVNYGYTF.

J is TRBJ2-4 and V is TRBV2, with no clear D. This CDR3 contains 15 residues. Trimming left V 6 bases short and J 0 bases short, with 12 bases between. In germline, CDR1 is SNHLY, CDR2 FYNNEI. The CDR3 loop reads CASSADGLAKNIQYF. The CDR3 coding sequence is TGTGCCAGCAGCGCCGACGGGCTAGCCAAAAACATTCAGTACTTC. Filled out from reference TRBV2 and TRBJ2-4, the complete variable domain reads EPEVTQTPSHQVTQMGQEVILRCVPISNHLYFYWYRQILGQKVEFLVSFYNNEISEKSEIFDDQFSVERPDGSNFTLKIRSTKLEDSAMYFCASSADGLAKNIQYFGAGTRLSVL.

This sequence joins TRBV5-4 and TRBJ2-3; D may be TRBD2 (6 bases). V lost 0 bases, J lost 3 bases, and 17 bases lay in between. The CDR3 spans 17 residues. Per the germline V gene, CDR1 is SGHNT and CDR2 is YYREEE (reference sequence). In DNA, the CDR3 is TGTGCCAGCAGCTTGGGGTATGGTGCGGGGTATACAGATACGCAGTATTTT. It specifies CASSLGYGAGYTDTQYF.

The genes are TRBV5-5 and TRBJ2-1; no firm D call. Germline V gene lookup returns CDR1 SGHKS and CDR2 YYEKEE (reference sequence). V gave up 2 bases and J gave up 7 bases, with 4 bases separating them. The CDR3 length is 11 residues. The CDR3 here is CASSLKNEQFF. CDR3 bases: TGTGCCAGCAGCTTAAAGAATGAGCAGTTCTTC. Full variable domain (rest looked up from reference TRBV5-5 and TRBJ2-1): DAGVTQSPTHLIKTRGQQVTLRCSPISGHKSVSWYQQVLGQGPQFIFQYYEKEERGRGNFPDRFSARQFPNYSSELNVNALLLGDSALYLCASSLKNEQFFGPGTRLTVL.

V gene TRBV5-5 combines with J gene TRBJ1-1, with D perhaps matching TRBD1 (5 bases). V shed 3 bases and J shed 0 bases, with 9 bases lying between them. There are 14 residues in the CDR3. The V gene's germline CDR1 is SGHKS and CDR2 YYEKEE (reference sequence). CDR3 residues: CASSSSGLNTEAFF. DNA of the CDR3: TGTGCCAGCAGCTCGTCGGGACTGAACACTGAAGCTTTCTTT.

This clone appeared a single time. The V gene is TRBV3-1 (or the pseudogene TRBV3-2), the J gene TRBJ2-2; 10 bases are shared with TRBD2. After removal of 1 base from V and 4 bases from J, the junction contained 12 bases not matched to a gene. The CDR3 sequence is 19 residues long. Germline V gene lookup returns CDR1 LGHDT and CDR2 YNNKEL (reference sequence). The CDR3, as DNA: TGTGCCAGCAGCCAAGTCAGGGCCCGAGCGGGGGGGACCACCGGGGAGCTGTTTTTT. This encodes CASSQVRARAGGTTGELFF.

The genes are TRBV6-4 and TRBJ2-7; D is uncertain. Germline lookup yields CDR1 MRHNA and CDR2 SNTAGT. V dropped 8 bases and J dropped 1 base, with 12 bases sitting between them. The CDR3 length is 13 residues. The CDR3 reads CASRPTGSYEQYF. CDR3 sequence (DNA): TGTGCCAGCCGTCCGACCGGATCCTACGAGCAGTACTTC.

This chain joins TRBV4-1 and TRBJ1-5; D call uncertain. V was shortened by 0 bases and J by 7 bases, with 7 bases between the two germline ends. Germline CDR1 MGHRA, CDR2 YSYEKL. There are 13 residues in the CDR3. The CDR3 DNA sequence: TGCGCCAGCAGCCAAGACAGGAACCAGCCCCAGCATTTT. The encoded protein is CASSQDRNQPQHF.

The chain carries TRBV9 and TRBJ1-5, with unresolved D. Between the trimmed V and J ends, which lost 4 bases and 6 bases, there was a span of 8 bases. Germline V gene lookup returns CDR1 SGDLS and CDR2 YYNGEE. This CDR3 spans 12 amino acids. The CDR3 here is CASSPRFQPQHF. The DNA for the CDR3 is TGTGCCAGCAGCCCCCGTTTTCAGCCCCAGCATTTT.

The rearrangement links TRBV6-5 to TRBJ1-2; D unresolved. V was clipped by 0 bases and J by 8 bases, with 13 bases between them. This CDR3 is 14 amino acids long. Germline V gene data show CDR1 as MNHEY and CDR2 as SVGAGI. In DNA form, the CDR3 reads TGTGCCAGCAGTTACTCGAACAGAGGGTCCGGCTACACCTTC. It codes for CASSYSNRGSGYTF.

The chain links TRBV5-1 to TRBJ1-1; D is unclear. Trimming took off 0 bases at V and 4 bases at J, with 10 bases between the two ends. Germline V gene sequence: CDR1 SGHRS, CDR2 YFSETQ. The CDR3 has 14 residues. The DNA for the CDR3 is TGCGCCAGCAGCTTGGTTTCGGTTGGCACTGAAGCTTTCTTT. Residues: CASSLVSVGTEAFF.

This chain links TRBV28 with TRBJ1-4; D gene ambiguous. Germline loops: CDR1 MDHEN, CDR2 SYDVKM. The CDR3 runs to 15 residues. Trimming stripped 5 bases from V and 1 base from J, with 11 bases between. In DNA, the CDR3 is TGTGCCAGCAGTCGGCCACAAGTAACTAATGAAAAACTGTTTTTT. Translated, it gives CASSRPQVTNEKLFF.

This chain links TRBV7-2 with TRBJ2-6; D gene unclear. With 3 bases removed from V and 0 bases from J, the gap between germline ends came to 6 bases. Germline CDR1 SGHTA, CDR2 FQGNSA. CDR3 length: 15 residues. CDR3 coding DNA: TGTGCCAGCAGCTTTTGGGGCTCTGGGGCCAACGTCCTGACTTTC. Encoded protein: CASSFWGSGANVLTF.

This rearrangement joins TRBV19 to TRBJ1-2; D is perhaps TRBD1 (6 bases). The germline gives CDR1 LNHDA, CDR2 SQIVND (reference sequence). The CDR3 contains 18 residues. Trimming removed 5 bases from V and 4 bases from J, with 26 bases in between. The CDR3 is CASSSKIVGMGRGYGYTF. In DNA, the CDR3 is TGTGCCAGTAGTTCAAAAATCGTTGGTATGGGCAGGGGCTATGGCTACACCTTC.

V usage is TRBV7-6 and J usage is TRBJ1-1, with D maybe TRBD1 (5 bases). CDR3 length: 15 amino acids. Germline V lookup: CDR1 SGHVS, CDR2 FNYEAQ. The germline V and J ends were trimmed by 2 bases and 0 bases, with 10 bases remaining between them. The CDR3 spells CASSLRRGVNTEAFF. DNA of the CDR3: TGTGCCAGCAGCTTAAGGCGAGGGGTGAACACTGAAGCTTTCTTT. The full variable domain, its missing parts supplied by reference TRBV7-6 and TRBJ1-1, is GAGVSQSPRYKVTKRGQDVALRCDPISGHVSLYWYRQALGQGPEFLTYFNYEAQQDKSGLPNDRFSAERPEGSISTLTIQRTEQRDSAMYRCASSLRRGVNTEAFFGQGTRLTVV.

In this sample, this clone turned up a few times. The chain is built from TRBV19 and TRBJ2-3, with 8 bases that match TRBD2. This CDR3 comprises 14 residues. The germline V gene has CDR1 LNHDA and CDR2 SQIVND (reference sequence). V trimming: 6 bases; J trimming: 2 bases; junction bases outside the gene matches: 4. The CDR3 sequence is CASRGRGATDTQYF. CDR3 DNA sequence: TGTGCCAGTAGAGGGCGGGGGGCCACAGATACGCAGTATTTT.

The rearrangement uses TRBV5-5 and TRBJ2-1; TRBD2 matches at 8 bases. Germline V gene sequence: CDR1 SGHKS, CDR2 YYEKEE (reference sequence). Germline trimming cut 0 bases from V and 10 bases from J; bases unmatched to any gene: 9. The CDR3 is made up of 15 amino acids. CDR3 sequence: CASSLEGGGWEEQFF. The CDR3 nucleotides are TGTGCCAGCAGCTTGGAAGGCGGGGGGTGGGAGGAGCAGTTCTTC.

The rearrangement joins TRBV11-1 to TRBJ2-1; 8 bases fit TRBD2. Germline values: CDR1 SGHAT, CDR2 FQDESV (reference sequence). The CDR3 runs 14 residues. With 5 bases clipped from V and 9 bases from J, the junction kept 9 bases outside the gene matches. The CDR3 nucleotides are TGTGCCAGCAGCCCCGGACGGGGGGGCAGTGAGCAGTTCTTC. Protein: CASSPGRGGSEQFF.

This clone appeared a single time. The chain recombines TRBV4-1 with TRBJ2-7; D gene uncertain. V dropped 0 bases and J dropped 7 bases, with 10 bases sitting between them. CDR3 length: 13 residues. CDR1 and CDR2 (germline): MGHRA, YSYEKL. The CDR3 DNA follows: TGCGCCAGCAGCCAAGATGTGACGAGGGAGCAGTACTTC. Translation: CASSQDVTREQYF.

The chain combines TRBV12-3 or TRBV12-4 with TRBJ1-2; weak D call: TRBD1 (6 bases). V shed 8 bases and J shed 3 bases, with 10 bases lying between them. The CDR3 is 12 residues long. As DNA, the CDR3 is TGTGCCAGCTCTGGGGGCGACTATGGCTACACCTTC. Encoded protein: CASSGGDYGYTF.

This sequence joins TRBV6-1 and TRBJ1-3; D not certain. Germline-derived CDR1 and CDR2 are MNHNS and SASEGT. Trimming took 2 bases from V and 0 from J, leaving 2 bases between them. CDR3 length: 13 residues. The CDR3 spells CASSEHSGNTIYF. CDR3 in DNA: TGTGCCAGCAGTGAACACTCTGGAAACACCATATATTTT.

This clone was seen a handful of times. The rearrangement links TRBV30 to TRBJ1-5, with a weak D call TRBD1 (5 bases). The CDR3 spans 13 residues. The germline CDR1 and CDR2 sequences are GTSNPN and SVGIG (reference sequence). V lost 3 bases to trimming and J lost 3 bases, with 9 bases between them. For the CDR3, the DNA is TGTGCCTGGAGCCTGGGGGACAATCAGCCCCAGCATTTT. Protein product: CAWSLGDNQPQHF.

This clone was recorded only once. This chain links TRBV6-2 or TRBV6-3 with TRBJ2-7, with 8 bases matching TRBD2. CDR1 is MNHEY and CDR2 is SVGEGT in the germline V gene. V lost 5 bases and J lost 5; bases outside the gene matches: 20. This CDR3 region has 18 residues. This CDR3 is CASSGEIDSGLEFDEQYF. The CDR3 nucleotides read TGTGCCAGCAGTGGGGAGATAGATTCGGGACTAGAGTTTGACGAGCAGTACTTC.

V and J are TRBV2 and TRBJ2-3, with D perhaps matching TRBD1 or TRBD2 (5 bases each). Germline CDR1 is SNHLY and CDR2 is FYNNEI. This CDR3 is built from 15 residues. The ends were cut back, 5 bases at V and 6 bases at J, with 18 bases in the middle. CDR3 DNA sequence: TGTGCCAGCAGTCGCCGGGACCTTGGGACGGATACGCAGTATTTT. Amino acids: CASSRRDLGTDTQYF.

This clone was counted only a few times. Within the sample, other DNA sequences also encode this same CDR3. The gene calls are TRBV2 and TRBJ2-5; D unclear. Germline values: CDR1 SNHLY, CDR2 FYNNEI. The CDR3 consists of 11 residues. Trimming pared 1 base from V and 4 bases from J, leaving 1 base between. Here the CDR3 DNA reads TGTGCCAGCAGTGAAGGAGAGACCCAGTACTTC. As protein: CASSEGETQYF.

The rearrangement uses TRBV6-1 and TRBJ2-2, with D maybe TRBD2 (6 bases). Germline V gene lookup returns CDR1 MNHNS and CDR2 SASEGT. The CDR3 runs to 15 residues. Trimming took 2 bases from V and 4 from J, leaving 11 bases between them. CDR3 DNA sequence: TGTGCCAGCAGTGAAACTAGCTTAAGCACCGGGGAGCTGTTTTTT. The encoded protein is CASSETSLSTGELFF.

The chain carries TRBV5-6 and TRBJ2-3, with a possible D match to TRBD2 (7 bases). V was pared by 6 bases and J by 5 bases, with 10 bases between. The CDR3 has 12 residues. CDR1 is SGHDT and CDR2 is YYEEEE in the germline V gene. CDR3 in amino acids: CASKRGGDTQYF. CDR3 sequence (DNA): TGTGCCAGCAAGAGGGGGGGAGATACGCAGTATTTT.

CDR3 sequence reads: CASSVQGAEVYEQYF. In nucleotides, the CDR3 is TGTGCCAGTAGTGTACAGGGGGCGGAGGTCTACGAGCAGTACTTC. The genes are TRBV19 and TRBJ2-7; 9 bases fit TRBD1. J gave up 3 bases and V 5 bases, and 8 bases lay outside the gene matches. From germline, CDR1 is LNHDA and CDR2 SQIVND (reference sequence). CDR3 length equals 15 residues.